This T cell receptor beta chain derives from a study of early T cells in non-severe SARS-CoV-2 infection. Study as a whole: Bulk RNA taken from unsorted whole blood was sequenced, leaving chains unpaired.

Researchers attached unique molecular identifiers to individual cDNA molecules. TCRdb ran MiXCR on the 5' RACE reads and lists one entry per CDR3 protein. In the table there are 50,000 to 70,000 distinct CDR3 sequences, more than 7% of which are singletons. The CDR3 is 13 amino acids. Deletions cut 8 bases from V and 7 bases from J, with 15 bases between. In germline, CDR1 is SNHLY, CDR2 FYNNEI. The rearrangement links TRBV2 to TRBJ1-5; tentatively, D is TRBD1 (5 bases). This receptor was identified in an adult who was a healthcare worker with PCR-confirmed SARS-CoV-2 infection or an uninfected control (not recorded which). Sequenced: whole blood. The CDR3 here is CASRIQGNQPQHF. The DNA for the CDR3 is TGTGCCAGCCGTATTCAGGGTAACCAGCCCCAGCATTTT. Full variable domain (remainder filled in from reference TRBV2 and TRBJ1-5): EPEVTQTPSHQVTQMGQEVILRCVPISNHLYFYWYRQILGQKVEFLVSFYNNEISEKSEIFDDQFSVERPDGSNFTLKIRSTKLEDSAMYFCASRIQGNQPQHFGDGTRLSIL.